These 9 T cell receptor beta chains share one sample of origin, sequenced in a study of T cells after posttransplantation cyclophosphamide. Produced via immunoSEQ multiplex PCR; TCRdb's table is partial and in-frame only. The sample lists 50,000 to 55,000 clones, around 84% occurring once. What was sequenced was PBMCs. These receptors were taken from a man aged 25 to 40 with a blood cancer, CMV-positive, and with a related stem cell donor.

The V and J genes are TRBV7-2 and TRBJ2-5; TRBD2 matches 8 bases. The CDR3 totals 15 residues. The V gene's germline CDR1 is SGHTA and CDR2 FQGNSA. The J segment lost 6 bases and the V segment lost 1 base, leaving 7 bases of the junction unmatched. The DNA of the CDR3 is TGTGCCAGCAGCTTAGAGCGGAGCGGGAGACAGACCCAGTACTTC. This gives the protein CASSLERSGRQTQYF.

This clone was seen more than once but under ten times. The chain joins TRBV7-6 to TRBJ2-1, with 12 bases aligning to TRBD2. Germline V lookup: CDR1 SGHVS, CDR2 FNYEAQ. Trimming cost V 2 bases and J 4 bases; bases outside gene matches: 3. The length of the CDR3 is 16 residues. The CDR3 bases are TGTGCCAGCAGCTTAACAGGACTAGCGGGGTACAATGAGCAGTTCTTC. It translates to CASSLTGLAGYNEQFF.

Only a few counts were recorded for this clone. V gene TRBV6-6 combines with J gene TRBJ2-5; TRBD2 matches 11 bases. Losses at the gene ends were 6 bases for V and 4 bases for J; bases not matched to a gene: 10. CDR1 and CDR2 from the germline V gene are MNHNY and SVGAGI (reference sequence). This CDR3 is built from 16 residues. This CDR3 reads CASSSLLAGATETQYF. DNA of the CDR3: TGTGCCAGCAGCTCGTTACTAGCGGGAGCAACAGAGACCCAGTACTTC.

In this sample, this clone turned up a few times. This chain links TRBV9 with TRBJ2-5; the match to TRBD1 covers 9 bases. The CDR3 is made up of 16 amino acids. Trimming removed 0 bases from V and 4 bases from J; junction bases left unmatched: 7. Germline-derived CDR1 and CDR2 are SGDLS and YYNGEE. This CDR3 reads CASSVDDRGEGETQYF. Written as DNA, the CDR3 is TGTGCCAGCAGCGTAGACGACAGGGGGGAGGGAGAGACCCAGTACTTC.

The V and J genes are TRBV9 and TRBJ1-1; TRBD1 matches at 7 bases. Trimming cost V 4 bases and J 0 bases; bases outside gene matches: 6. Germline lookup yields CDR1 SGDLS and CDR2 YYNGEE. The CDR3 runs 15 residues. The CDR3 loop is CASSPRGAVNTEAFF. DNA for the CDR3: TGTGCCAGCAGCCCCAGGGGGGCGGTGAACACTGAAGCTTTCTTT.

V usage is TRBV6-6 and J usage is TRBJ2-7; no definite D call. V was pared by 6 bases and J by 2 bases, with 8 bases between. The germline CDR1 and CDR2 sequences are MNHNY and SVGAGI (reference sequence). This CDR3 spans 12 amino acids. The CDR3 DNA follows: TGTGCCAGCAGCGCTTCTACCTACGAGCAGTACTTC. Translation: CASSASTYEQYF.

The rearrangement uses TRBV6-5 and TRBJ1-2; 9 bases map to TRBD1. The CDR3 has 15 residues. Germline V gives CDR1 MNHEY, CDR2 SVGAGI. V shed 2 bases and J 9 bases; nucleotides not matched to a gene: 10. This CDR3 reads CASSYTTGGEYSYTF. In nucleotides, the CDR3 is TGTGCCAGCAGTTACACCACAGGGGGCGAGTATAGCTACACCTTC.

The chain couples TRBV4-3 to TRBJ2-1, with TRBD2 identical over 9 bases. CDR1 LGHNA and CDR2 YSLEER come from the germline V gene. The CDR3 sequence is 15 residues long. With 0 bases clipped from V and 10 bases from J, the junction kept 7 bases outside the gene matches. CDR3 nucleotide sequence: TGCGCCAGCAGCCAAGACTCGCTAGCGGGACGGGAGCAGTTCTTC. It translates to CASSQDSLAGREQFF.

This clone came up once. The chain has TRBV7-2 and TRBJ2-3, with a weak D call TRBD2 (6 bases). V was shortened by 3 bases and J by 6 bases, with 10 bases between the two germline ends. The CDR3 runs 13 residues. Germline values: CDR1 SGHTA, CDR2 FQGNSA. The CDR3 spells CASSLRGSDTQYF. The CDR3 region has the DNA TGTGCCAGCAGCTTGCGGGGAAGCGATACGCAGTATTTT.